This TCR beta chain was sequenced for a study of blood T cell repertoires in COVID-19 (dated by TCRdb to about 2020). Describing the broader study: Samples covering the acute and convalescent phases of COVID-19 were provided by collaborators in the United States, Italy and Spain. The prospective study material was composed of cDNA or gDNA derived from T cells, B-cell-depleted T cells, or PBMCs. The dataset comprised deeply sampled blood TCRbeta repertoires from subjects exposed to, actively infected with, or recovered from COVID-19. The repertoires were released in a freely available public database meant as a resource for research on the immune response to SARS-CoV-2. The samples were drawn from two sources: the first 160 participants of the ongoing ImmuneRACE study, and approximately 1,300 subjects contributed by 6 global collaborators. Sample metadata almost always included a de-identified subject ID, COVID-19 status, age in years and sex. HLA class I and class II types, where available, came from metadata supplied by the sample provider rather than from assay-based typing.

The collaborating institutions used their own protocols to collect whole blood in K2EDTA tubes. For TCRbeta analysis, collaborator samples were shipped as frozen whole blood, as isolated PBMCs, or as DNA extracted from either sample type. Study-wide findings and limitations: How much clinical and demographic metadata was included differed by source and by participant, and the metadata was provided uncurated.

The germline V gene yields SGHVS for CDR1 and FQNEAQ for CDR2. Trimming removed 7 bases from V and 3 bases from J; the gene matches leave 25 bases unexplained. The CDR3 spans 22 residues, from the cysteine through the phenylalanine. CDR3 DNA only is kept here, 66 bases in frame from base 1. With respect to this clone: Its recognized antigen is unknown. Base qualities are not at hand, and no much larger clone is one base apart.

The immunoSEQ Assay, a bias-controlled multiplex PCR, was used to amplify TCRbeta CDR3 regions from genomic DNA. Per the source publication's procedure: Nucleated cell counts per sample were estimated from amplification of reference gene primers within the assay. To quantify the absolute abundance of each unique TCRbeta CDR3 rearrangement, sequence reads were collapsed and filtered. For each sample, productive Simpson clonality was calculated as the square root of Simpson's diversity index across productive rearrangements. What TCRdb holds here is the immuneACCESS table cut down to in-frame rearrangements. Part of the clones is not present; checked against another copy, under half of the missing clones reflect an unresolved V gene, and the others are unexplained. That table supplies the V and J calls and clone size; D and trimming were determined from the DNA. This sample comprises about 64,000 clones, 80% to 90% of them detected only once. The top ten hold more than 0.95% of the sample.

The sequence links TRBV7-8 to TRBJ1-3, and 12 junctional nucleotides match TRBD1. Sequencing used peripheral blood. This receptor was taken from a man aged 35-49 years with acute or convalescent COVID-19. The CDR3 is CASTPVFAWGGRDRGLGNTIYF. Read as DNA, the sequence is TGTGCCAGCACCCCCGTTTTCGCTTGGGGTGGAAGGGACAGGGGGCTTGGAAACACCATATATTTT.